This T cell receptor beta chain was found in a study of cytomegalovirus exposure and HLA in healthy donors. Study in general: Out of 398 genotyped donors, about 76% belonged to the Caucasian-associated ancestry cluster. Study-wide results and caveats: Fewer N-insertions than the roughly 670-donor mean were reportedly shown by an Asian-associated ancestry cluster in a later analysis.

In regard to this clone: Its target is not known.

The PCR employed 60 Vbeta primers together with 13 Jbeta primers. Repertoires were generated with immunoSEQ multiplex PCR, while TCRdb's copy carries only in-frame clones and drops some. Of roughly 200,000 clones in the sample, 87% were seen once. As for the donors, each was a healthy bone marrow donor. The CDR3 spans 15 residues. The V and J ends lost 0 bases and 4 bases, in that order; junction bases with no gene match: 3. Germline values: CDR1 LNHNV, CDR2 YYDKDF (reference sequence). Input material: PBMCs. This sequence joins TRBV15 and TRBJ2-1; 7 bases are shared with TRBD1. This TCR was recovered from a boy younger than 10 in good health and CMV-seronegative. The CDR3 DNA reads TGTGCCACCAGCAGAGACACAGGGGTTTACAATGAGCAGTTCTTC. Translation: CATSRDTGVYNEQFF.